These T cell receptor beta chains were read from a single sample in a study of T cell responses to AZD1222 COVID-19 vaccine. The data were produced by immunoSEQ multiplex PCR, yet TCRdb's version contains in-frame clones alone and is incomplete. The top ten hold about 3% of the sample, which has about 85,000 clones, more than 90% seen once. The sample here was peripheral blood, taken on day 0 of AZD1222 vaccination. The receptors were gathered from an adult in good health. CDR3s include the opening cysteine and the closing phenylalanine or tryptophan. A D gene is named only where the DNA matches it firmly. Clone sizes are given selectively: once, few, many, or a class where the clone is expanded.

J gene: TRBJ1-2
clone size: -
V gene: TRBV29-1
D gene: -
CDR3 protein: CSDSYRDGYTF
CDR3 DNA: TGCAGCGACTCGTACAGGGACGGCTACACCTTC

J gene: TRBJ1-6
clone size: once
V gene: TRBV5-5
D gene: -
CDR3 protein: CASSLGTVGYNSPLHF
CDR3 DNA: TGTGCCAGCAGCTTGGGCACAGTGGGTTATAATTCACCCCTCCACTTT

J gene: TRBJ2-3
clone size: -
V gene: TRBV2
D gene: -
CDR3 protein: CASSFRDAPPTDTQYF
CDR3 DNA: TGTGCCAGCAGTTTCAGGGACGCTCCCCCCACAGATACGCAGTATTTT

J gene: TRBJ2-3
clone size: once
V gene: TRBV5-1
D gene: TRBD2
CDR3 protein: CASSFPGASGKSDTQYF
CDR3 DNA: TGCGCCAGCAGCTTCCCCGGAGCTAGCGGGAAATCCGATACGCAGTATTTT

J gene: TRBJ2-1
clone size: -
V gene: TRBV7-9
D gene: TRBD1
CDR3 protein: CASSGTGGDHYNEQFF
CDR3 DNA: TGTGCCAGCAGCGGCACAGGGGGCGACCACTACAATGAGCAGTTCTTC

J gene: TRBJ1-1
clone size: -
V gene: TRBV5-6
D gene: -
CDR3 protein: CASSHATGVNTEAFF
CDR3 DNA: TGTGCCAGCAGCCACGCGACAGGCGTGAACACTGAAGCTTTCTTT

J gene: TRBJ2-7
clone size: -
V gene: TRBV7-6
D gene: -
CDR3 protein: CASSGEGGSSYEQYF
CDR3 DNA: TGTGCCAGCAGCGGGGAGGGGGGAAGCTCCTACGAGCAGTACTTC

J gene: TRBJ2-1
clone size: -
V gene: TRBV6-9
D gene: -
CDR3 protein: CASSYSSGSAIYNEQFF
CDR3 DNA: TGTGCCAGCAGTTATTCGTCGGGGTCGGCTATCTACAATGAGCAGTTCTTC

J gene: TRBJ2-1
clone size: -
V gene: TRBV12-3/TRBV12-4
D gene: TRBD2
CDR3 protein: CATGGGGDNEQFF
CDR3 DNA: TGTGCCACCGGCGGGGGGGGCGACAATGAGCAGTTCTTC

J gene: TRBJ1-1
clone size: -
V gene: TRBV19
D gene: -
CDR3 protein: CASSPVRPGEAFF
CDR3 DNA: TGTGCCAGTAGCCCTGTCAGGCCGGGTGAAGCTTTCTTT

J gene: TRBJ2-2
clone size: -
V gene: TRBV5-5
D gene: -
CDR3 protein: CASGNQGMANTGELFF
CDR3 DNA: TGTGCCAGCGGAAATCAGGGGATGGCTAACACCGGGGAGCTGTTTTTT

J gene: TRBJ2-3
clone size: -
V gene: TRBV6-5
D gene: -
CDR3 protein: CASSSGTRTTDTQYF
CDR3 DNA: TGTGCCAGCAGTTCCGGGACACGGACCACAGATACGCAGTATTTT